This T cell receptor (beta chain) was profiled in a study of identical twins. One entry per CDR3 protein results from TCRdb running MiXCR on the 5' RACE reads. The data contain fewer than 650,000 distinct CDR3 sequences, 9.6% of them singletons. This sample was also put to use in a study of yellow fever vaccine responses in identical twins.

This receptor was obtained from a woman between 18 and 29 years old in good health. Sequencing was done on a sample of PBMCs.

CDR3 DNA sequence: TGCAGCACAGGGGGACGGGCCTCCGAGCAGTACTTC. It is translated as CSTGGRASEQYF. J is TRBJ2-7 and V is TRBV29-1; TRBD1 matches 8 bases. The CDR3 is 12 residues long. Looked up from germline, CDR1 is SQVTM and CDR2 is ANQGSEA. The ends lost 8 bases at V and 6 bases at J; junction bases unmatched: 9.